Listed below are T cell receptor beta chains from one sample, sequenced in a study of shared clonotypes between healthy human individuals. The data were produced by immunoSEQ multiplex PCR, yet TCRdb's version contains in-frame clones alone and is incomplete. The sample contains roughly 850,000 clones, 95% to 97% of which appear only once. The sequenced material came from naive CD8+ T cells sorted from blood. Every receptor here comes from a man aged 30 to 39 in good health. Each CDR3 is given without its conserved first and last residue. The order of the fields is V gene, CDR3 protein.

>TRBV5-1
ASSKGLAGSTDTQY
>TRBV7-9
ASSSTLAVSSYNEQF
>TRBV9
ASKAGSGLLETQY
>TRBV6-5
ASSYSIASQETQY
>TRBV29-1
SGGGISYNEQF
>TRBV7-9
ASSLNRGYEQY
>TRBV7-6
ASSLGSAIYNEQF
>TRBV7-9
ASSARLDTEAF
>TRBV11-3
ASIQTDTQY
>TRBV11-2
ASSLRDLVLGQY
>TRBV2
ASMGESSVPDTQY
>TRBV5-1
ASSLVGEGYEQY